This T cell receptor beta chain was obtained from a study of cytomegalovirus exposure and HLA in healthy donors. Whole-study context: Earlier work reported 100 million or so unique TCR beta sequences from about 179 million T cells. The Caucasian-associated ancestry cluster contained 81% of the approximately 390 genotyped donors.

It was with 60 Vbeta and 13 Jbeta primers that the PCR ran. Here immunoSEQ multiplex PCR was the method, and the copy in TCRdb shows in-frame clones only, minus some. The data contain around 150,000 clones, about 76% of them singletons. V shed 2 bases, J shed 3 bases, and the junction held 9 bases outside the gene matches. Looked up from germline, CDR1 is SGHDT and CDR2 is YYEEEE. This CDR3 has 17 amino acids. The chain employs TRBV5-6 and TRBJ2-1; 9 nucleotides agree with TRBD1. Sequencing was done on a sample of PBMCs. This TCR derives from a woman aged 40 to 50 in good health and CMV-seropositive. CDR3 amino acids: CASSFYTGTGNYNEQFF. The CDR3 nucleotides read TGTGCCAGCAGCTTTTATACCGGGACAGGGAACTACAATGAGCAGTTCTTC.